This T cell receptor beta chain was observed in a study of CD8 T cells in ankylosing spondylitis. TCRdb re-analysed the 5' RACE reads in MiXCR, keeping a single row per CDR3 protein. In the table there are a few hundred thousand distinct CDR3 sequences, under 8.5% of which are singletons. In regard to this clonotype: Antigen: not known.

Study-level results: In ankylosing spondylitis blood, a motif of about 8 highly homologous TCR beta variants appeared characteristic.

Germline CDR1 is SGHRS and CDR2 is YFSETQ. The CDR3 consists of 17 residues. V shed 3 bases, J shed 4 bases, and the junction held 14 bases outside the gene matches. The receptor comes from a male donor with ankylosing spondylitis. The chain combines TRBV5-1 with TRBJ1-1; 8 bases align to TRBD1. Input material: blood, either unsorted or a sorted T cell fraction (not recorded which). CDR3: CASSWAQGAGYGTEAFF. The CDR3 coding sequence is TGCGCCAGCAGCTGGGCCCAGGGGGCGGGATACGGCACTGAAGCTTTCTTT. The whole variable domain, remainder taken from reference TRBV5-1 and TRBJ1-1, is KAGVTQTPRYLIKTRGQQVTLSCSPISGHRSVSWYQQTPGQGLQFLFEYFSETQRNKGNFPGRFSGRQFSNSRSEMNVSTLELGDSALYLCASSWAQGAGYGTEAFFGQGTRLTVV.